The 24 T cell receptor beta chains listed next were all sequenced from one sample in a study of T cells in women clearing cervical HPV infection. The assay was immunoSEQ multiplex PCR, and TCRdb's table has in-frame clones only and misses some. The table lists tens of thousands of clones, with approximately 9.8% in the top ten. Sample: blood buffy coat. These receptors all come from a woman aged 18-69 years with a cervical HPV16 infection that either progressed to CIN3+ or cleared (not recorded which).

For this clone: Coverage ceases 3 residues before the CDR3 finishes, and the germline J gene fills in the end. The V call is TRBV5-6, the J call TRBJ2-5; TRBD2 is a possible D gene (5 bases). Per germline, CDR1 SGHDT and CDR2 YYEEEE. V was trimmed by 2 bases and J by 0 bases, leaving 8 bases between them. CDR3 length: 14 amino acids. The sequenced part of the CDR3 DNA is TGTGCCAGCAGCTTACTGACTAACCAAGAGACC. Amino acid sequence: CASSLLTNQET. The complete CDR3 protein is CASSLLTNQETQYF. Using reference TRBV5-6 and TRBJ2-5 for the parts outside the CDR3, the full variable domain is DAGVTQSPTHLIKTRGQQVTLRCSPKSGHDTVSWYQQALGQGPQFIFQYYEEEERQRGNFPDRFSGHQFPNYSSELNVNALLLGDSALYLCASSLLTNQETQYFGPGTRLLVL.

Details on this clone: The missing CDR3 end, 3 residues past where the read stops, is filled in from the germline J gene. Distinct nucleotide sequences in the sample also encode this CDR3. V gene TRBV7-9 combines with J gene TRBJ1-2; 7 bases agree with TRBD1. The junction had 10 bases not matched to a gene; V was cut back by 5 bases and J by 4 bases. Looked up from germline, CDR1 is SEHNR and CDR2 is FQNEAQ (reference sequence). CDR3 length: 15 amino acids. CDR3 bases read: TGTGCCAGCAGCCCAGACAGGGCCAGTGTCTATGGC. Its protein product is CASSPDRASVYG. The entire CDR3 protein is CASSPDRASVYGYTF. Looking up the rest from reference TRBV7-9 and TRBJ1-2 gives the full variable domain: DTGVSQNPRHKITKRGQNVTFRCDPISEHNRLYWYRQTLGQGPEFLTYFQNEAQLEKSRLLSDRFSAERPKGSFSTLEIQRTEQGDSAMYLCASSPDRASVYGYTFGSGTRLTVV.

CDR3 protein: CASSRQLNTEAFF. The covered CDR3 bases are TGTGCCAGCAGTAGACAGTTGAACACTGAA. The J gene is TRBJ1-1, the V gene TRBV2, with TRBD1 as a possible D gene (5 bases). Read coverage stops 3 residues before the CDR3 terminus; the germline J gene supplies the remainder. V was trimmed by 5 bases and J by 0 bases, leaving 7 bases between them. The germline V gene encodes CDR1 SNHLY and CDR2 FYNNEI. There are 13 residues in the CDR3.

As concerns this clone: The missing CDR3 end, 3 residues past where the read stops, is filled in from the germline J gene. The chain has TRBV20-1 and TRBJ1-1; 9 bases match TRBD1. Trimming at V came to 4 bases and at J to 3 bases, leaving 3 bases not matched to a gene. The CDR3 loop spans 13 amino acids. Looked up from germline, CDR1 is DFQATT and CDR2 is SNEGSKA (reference sequence). The CDR3 loop is CSANRGPDTEAFF. Partial CDR3 DNA: TGCAGTGCTAACAGGGGGCCCGACACTGAA.

Turning to this clone: The read ends 3 residues early relative to the CDR3; the germline J gene fills the gap. The chain joins TRBV5-1 to TRBJ2-1; 11 bases align to TRBD2. J was trimmed by 5 bases and V by 4 bases; bases with no gene match: 8. Looked up from germline, CDR1 is SGHRS and CDR2 is YFSETQ. This CDR3 is 16 amino acids long. The CDR3 reads CASSPPVAGGDNEQFF. The sequenced part of the CDR3 DNA is TGCGCCAGCAGCCCCCCGGTAGCGGGAGGGGACAATGAG. Full variable domain (remainder filled in from reference TRBV5-1 and TRBJ2-1): KAGVTQTPRYLIKTRGQQVTLSCSPISGHRSVSWYQQTPGQGLQFLFEYFSETQRNKGNFPGRFSGRQFSNSRSEMNVSTLELGDSALYLCASSPPVAGGDNEQFFGPGTRLTVL.

Details on this clone: The DNA ends 3 residues before the CDR3 does, and the rest of the CDR3 is filled in from the germline J gene. The chain couples TRBV30 to TRBJ2-7; TRBD2 aligns across 12 bases. The V gene's germline CDR1 is GTSNPN and CDR2 SVGIG (reference sequence). The CDR3 sequence is 13 residues long. V was clipped by 6 bases and J by 3 bases; unmatched bases: 3. Partial CDR3 DNA: TGTGCCTGCCTAGCGGGGGGGCTCTACGAG. Its protein is CACLAGGLYE. The whole CDR3 protein reads CACLAGGLYEQYF.

On this clone itself: Read coverage stops 3 residues before the CDR3 terminus; the germline J gene supplies the remainder. The V and J genes are TRBV7-6 and TRBJ2-7; possible D gene TRBD2, 6 bases. V was cut by 0 bases and J by 4 bases, with 13 bases left in between. The CDR3 is made up of 15 amino acids. Germline V gene sequence: CDR1 SGHVS, CDR2 FNYEAQ. Partial CDR3 DNA: TGTGCCAGCAGCTTAGCCGGGACTTATCCATACGAG. Protein sequence: CASSLAGTYPYE. The CDR3 as a whole reads CASSLAGTYPYEQYF. Full variable domain (rest looked up from reference TRBV7-6 and TRBJ2-7): GAGVSQSPRYKVTKRGQDVALRCDPISGHVSLYWYRQALGQGPEFLTYFNYEAQQDKSGLPNDRFSAERPEGSISTLTIQRTEQRDSAMYRCASSLAGTYPYEQYFGPGTRLTVT.

In regard to this clone: The sequenced fragment ends 3 residues before the CDR3 boundary, so the rest is inferred from the germline J gene. This chain links TRBV2 with TRBJ2-1, with 7 bases aligning to TRBD1. Germline V gene lookup returns CDR1 SNHLY and CDR2 FYNNEI. J gave up 7 bases and V 6 bases, and 9 bases lay outside the gene matches. This CDR3 is 14 amino acids long. The chain's CDR3 is CASSADRYQNEQFF. The CDR3 DNA, read in part, is TGTGCCAGCAGCGCGGACAGGTACCAAAATGAG.

As concerns this clone: The CDR3 end falls 3 residues outside the read, so it is completed with the germline J gene. The chain links TRBV5-1 to TRBJ1-5; possibly TRBD1 for D (6 bases). The CDR3 has 17 amino acids. With 1 base removed from V and 2 bases from J, the gap between germline ends came to 16 bases. Germline assignment: CDR1 SGHRS and CDR2 YFSETQ. The covered CDR3 bases are TGCGCCAGCAGCTTGTGGGGGCTAAGTGGAGGCAATCAGCCC. Translating gives CASSLWGLSGGNQP. The whole CDR3 sequence is CASSLWGLSGGNQPQHF.

Concerning this clone: Read coverage stops 3 residues before the CDR3 terminus; the germline J gene supplies the remainder. The chain recombines TRBV10-3 with TRBJ2-1; 10 bases are a match to TRBD2. The germline CDR1 and CDR2 sequences are ENHRY and SYGVKD. Trimming took 6 bases from V and 6 from J; bases not matched to a gene: 8. CDR3 length equals 15 residues. The sequenced CDR3 bases are TGTGCCATCAGGGATAGCGGGAGGCCCAGCAATGAG. Translated, it gives CAIRDSGRPSNE. Given in full, the CDR3 is CAIRDSGRPSNEQFF.

As regards this clone: The DNA ends 3 residues before the CDR3 does, and the rest of the CDR3 is filled in from the germline J gene. The V and J genes are TRBV5-1 and TRBJ1-1; 12 nucleotides align to TRBD1. This CDR3 has 17 residues. Germline CDR1 reads SGHRS; CDR2 reads YFSETQ. Losses at the gene ends were 7 bases for V and 5 bases for J; bases not matched to a gene: 15. The CDR3 bases that were read are TGCGCCAGCGACCCGGGACAGGGGGCTAGGTTGAGTACTGAA. The encoded protein is CASDPGQGARLSTE. The entire CDR3 reads CASDPGQGARLSTEAFF.

The CDR3 DNA, read in part, is TGTGCCAGCAGTGAAGACGCGACAGGGTTTGGC. Protein: CASSEDATGFG. The whole CDR3 region reads CASSEDATGFGYTF. The V and J genes are TRBV6-1 and TRBJ1-2; 7 bases match TRBD1. The read falls 3 residues short of the CDR3 end, and the missing part is taken from the germline J gene. Germline V gene sequence: CDR1 MNHNS, CDR2 SASEGT. Trimming cost V 1 base and J 7 bases; bases outside gene matches: 6. The CDR3 length is 14 residues.

Concerning this clone itself: The DNA ends 3 residues before the CDR3 does, and the rest of the CDR3 is filled in from the germline J gene. The chain employs TRBV5-6 and TRBJ2-7, with 8 bases matching TRBD2. This CDR3 has 15 amino acids. Germline trimming cut 0 bases from V and 5 bases from J; bases unmatched to any gene: 7. CDR1 is SGHDT, CDR2 YYEEEE, per germline. The CDR3 bases that were read are TGTGCCAGCAGCTTGGTTGGCGGGGGGAGGAACGAG. It is translated as CASSLVGGGRNE. The entire CDR3 protein is CASSLVGGGRNEQYF.

As concerns this clone: With the read ending 3 residues before the CDR3 end, the germline J gene is used to fill in that end. The chain links TRBV18 to TRBJ1-1; D may be TRBD1 (5 bases). CDR3 length: 14 amino acids. CDR1 is KGHSH, CDR2 LQKENI, per germline. Incomplete CDR3 DNA: TGTGCCAGCTCACCACCTGGCAGGGCTTATGGA. Translation: CASSPPGRAYG. The full CDR3 protein is CASSPPGRAYGAFF.

The CDR3 DNA, read in part, is TGCAGTGCTCTCCGACAGGGGACTAACTATGGC. This sequence encodes CSALRQGTNYG. The entire CDR3 is CSALRQGTNYGYTF. This chain uses TRBV20-1 with TRBJ1-2; TRBD1 aligns across 8 bases. The read ends 3 residues early relative to the CDR3; the germline J gene fills the gap. The V segment lost 5 bases and the J segment 0 bases; nucleotides outside the gene matches: 5. The CDR3 is 14 amino acids. Germline CDR1 DFQATT, CDR2 SNEGSKA (reference sequence).

With regard to this clone: The observed sequence ends 3 residues before the CDR3 terminus, with the missing tail filled in from the germline J gene. The rearrangement links TRBV7-3 to TRBJ2-3; 15 positions agree with TRBD2. Germline lookup yields CDR1 SGHTA and CDR2 FQGTGA. With 5 bases clipped from V and 5 bases from J, the junction kept 2 bases outside the gene matches. The CDR3 is made up of 15 amino acids. The covered CDR3 bases are TGTGCCAGCAGCGCGGGACTAGCGGGGGGAGATACG. Protein product: CASSAGLAGGDT. The whole CDR3 protein is CASSAGLAGGDTQYF.

On this clone itself: The read comes to an end 3 residues before the CDR3 does, leaving the germline J gene to fill in the end. The chain uses TRBV10-3 and TRBJ2-3; D not resolved. Germline CDR1 is ENHRY and CDR2 is SYGVKD. The CDR3 runs 14 residues. V was trimmed by 4 bases and J by 2 bases, leaving 10 bases between them. Here the CDR3 reads CAISGGVNTDTQYF. The covered CDR3 bases are TGTGCCATCAGTGGCGGCGTCAACACAGATACG.

Comment on this clone: Read data end 3 residues before the CDR3 end; the end is taken from the germline J gene. This chain joins TRBV7-3 and TRBJ2-3; 8 bases map to TRBD1. Germline trimming cut 5 bases from V and 1 base from J; bases unmatched to any gene: 5. In germline, CDR1 is SGHTA, CDR2 FQGTGA. This CDR3 has 15 amino acids. The DNA read from the CDR3 is TGTGCCAGCAGCAAGGGACAGGCTCGCACAGATACG. Translation gives CASSKGQARTDT. The CDR3, in full, reads CASSKGQARTDTQYF.

About this clone: The read finishes 3 residues shy of the CDR3 end, and the germline J gene is used to complete it. The rearrangement uses TRBV13 and TRBJ2-2; D possibly corresponds to TRBD2 (6 bases). The germline CDR1 and CDR2 sequences are PRHDT and FYEKMQ (reference sequence). The CDR3 runs to 16 residues. Between the trimmed V and J ends, which lost 3 bases and 5 bases, there was a span of 16 bases. CDR3 bases read: TGTGCCAGCAGCTTCGGAGGGGTGATAGGAACCGGGGAG. This encodes CASSFGGVIGTGE. The whole CDR3 region reads CASSFGGVIGTGELFF.

To note about this clone: The DNA ends 3 residues before the CDR3 does, and the rest of the CDR3 is filled in from the germline J gene. The chain links TRBV16 to TRBJ1-2; D is possibly TRBD1 (5 bases). The CDR3 covers 13 residues. Looked up from germline, CDR1 is KGHSY and CDR2 is FQNENV. V lost 3 bases, J lost 7 bases, and 12 bases lay in between. The DNA read from the CDR3 is TGTGCCAGCAGCCAGCAAGGGGAAGGTGGC. This encodes CASSQQGEGG. The complete CDR3 protein is CASSQQGEGGYTF.

Turning to this clone: The sequenced fragment ends 3 residues before the CDR3 boundary, so the rest is inferred from the germline J gene. The rearrangement joins TRBV4-1 to TRBJ1-4; D gene ambiguous. In germline, CDR1 is MGHRA, CDR2 YSYEKL. Trimming removed 2 bases at V and 3 bases at J, with 16 bases between. The CDR3 contains 17 residues. Partial CDR3 DNA: TGCGCCAGCAGCCAACCAGTCCGACTGCTGGCTAATGAAAAA. Protein product: CASSQPVRLLANEK. The CDR3 in its entirety is CASSQPVRLLANEKLFF.

In regard to this clone: The missing CDR3 end, 3 residues past where the read stops, is filled in from the germline J gene. The V gene is TRBV14, the J gene TRBJ1-1; D remains unclear. Germline V gives CDR1 SGHDN, CDR2 FVKESK. The CDR3 covers 16 residues. Trimming removed 1 base from V and 0 bases from J, with 12 bases in between. Incomplete CDR3 DNA: TGTGCCAGCAGCCAAGTTAAGCCTATGATGAACACTGAA. It specifies CASSQVKPMMNTE. Given in full, the CDR3 is CASSQVKPMMNTEAFF.

To note about this clone: The CDR3 is cut off 3 residues early in the read; its end comes from the germline J gene. The rearrangement links TRBV5-1 to TRBJ2-7; 8 bases are a match to TRBD2. Germline V gene lookup returns CDR1 SGHRS and CDR2 YFSETQ. V gave up 0 bases and J gave up 2 bases; unmatched junction bases: 4. The CDR3 covers 15 residues. The part of the CDR3 DNA that was read is TGCGCCAGCAGCTTGGACAGCGGGGGAACCTACGAG. The encoded protein is CASSLDSGGTYE. The whole CDR3 sequence reads CASSLDSGGTYEQYF.

As regards this clone: The CDR3 is cut off 3 residues early in the read; its end comes from the germline J gene. The genes are TRBV6-1 and TRBJ2-7; 7 bases align to TRBD2. V shed 0 bases, J shed 4 bases, and the junction held 0 bases outside the gene matches. The germline V gene encodes CDR1 MNHNS and CDR2 SASEGT. The CDR3 length is 13 residues. CDR3 DNA (partial): TGTGCCAGCAGTGAAGCAGCGGGGTACGAG. Translated, it gives CASSEAAGYE. The full CDR3 sequence reads CASSEAAGYEQYF.